This T cell receptor beta chain was identified in a study of T cell responses to AZD1222 COVID-19 vaccine. Looked up from germline, CDR1 is LNHDA and CDR2 is SQIVND (reference sequence). With 7 bases clipped from V and 5 bases from J, the junction kept 14 bases outside the gene matches. The CDR3 extends over 16 amino acids. Comments on this clone: Its antigen remains unidentified.

This table comes from immunoSEQ multiplex PCR, and its TCRdb copy is limited to in-frame clones, with some not included. The sample has 97,000 or so clones; roughly 90% are singletons. Findings of the study overall: As reported, nearly half of all spike-specific TCRs target variant regions that are unmutated.

The chain carries TRBV19 and TRBJ2-7; 10 bases are a match to TRBD1. This clonotype was obtained from an adult in good health. The source material was peripheral blood, sampled on day 0 of AZD1222 vaccination. CDR3 protein: CASTSPRGQGVHEQYF. The CDR3 nucleotides read TGTGCCAGTACTAGCCCGAGAGGACAGGGGGTTCACGAGCAGTACTTC.